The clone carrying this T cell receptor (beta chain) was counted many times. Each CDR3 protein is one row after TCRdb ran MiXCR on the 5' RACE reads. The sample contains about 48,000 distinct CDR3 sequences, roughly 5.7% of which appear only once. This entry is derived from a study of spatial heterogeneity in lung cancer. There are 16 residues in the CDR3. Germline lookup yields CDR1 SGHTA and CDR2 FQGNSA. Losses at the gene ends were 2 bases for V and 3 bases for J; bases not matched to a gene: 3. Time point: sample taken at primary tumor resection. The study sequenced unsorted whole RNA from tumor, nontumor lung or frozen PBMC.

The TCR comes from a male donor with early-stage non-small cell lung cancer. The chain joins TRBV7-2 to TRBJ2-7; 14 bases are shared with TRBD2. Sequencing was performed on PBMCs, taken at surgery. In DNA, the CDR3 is TGTGCCAGCAGCTTATCCGGGACTAGCGGGAGCTACGAGCAGTACTTC. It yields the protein CASSLSGTSGSYEQYF.